A single sample gave rise to the 14 T cell receptor beta chains below, sequenced in a study of T cell responses to AZD1222 COVID-19 vaccine. Generated by immunoSEQ multiplex PCR, the TCRdb table keeps only in-frame clones and is missing some. This sample carries 100,000 to 150,000 clones, approximately 92% of them seen once, and the ten largest clones take 14% to 15%. This material consisted of peripheral blood, taken on day 0 of AZD1222 vaccination. Every receptor here comes from an adult in good health.

V and J are TRBV9 and TRBJ1-1; no definite D call. This CDR3 contains 13 residues. Germline V lookup: CDR1 SGDLS, CDR2 YYNGEE. The V gene lost 0 bases and the J gene lost 4 bases, with 7 bases spanning the gap. In DNA, the CDR3 is TGTGCCAGCAGCGTAGCGGGGTCCACTGAAGCTTTCTTT. It encodes CASSVAGSTEAFF. Drawing the rest from reference TRBV9 and TRBJ1-1, the complete variable domain is DSGVTQTPKHLITATGQRVTLRCSPRSGDLSVYWYQQSLDQGLQFLIQYYNGEERAKGNILERFSAQQFPDLHSELNLSSLELGDSALYFCASSVAGSTEAFFGQGTRLTVV.

This chain joins TRBV7-2 and TRBJ2-7, with 7 bases aligning to TRBD2. The germline V gene encodes CDR1 SGHTA and CDR2 FQGNSA. V lost 7 bases, J lost 1 base, and 7 bases stayed unmatched. The CDR3 runs to 14 residues. As DNA, the CDR3 is TGTGCCAGCACCCCAGCGGGACTATCCTACGAGCAGTACTTC. It codes for CASTPAGLSYEQYF.

A single count supports this clone. The V and J genes are TRBV7-9 and TRBJ1-5, with D perhaps TRBD1 (5 bases). Germline V gene sequence: CDR1 SEHNR, CDR2 FQNEAQ (reference sequence). V lost 3 bases to trimming and J lost 7 bases, with 10 bases between them. This CDR3 region has 13 residues. This CDR3 is CASSLMGPQPQHF. The CDR3 region has the DNA TGTGCCAGCAGCTTGATGGGGCCACAGCCCCAGCATTTT.

The chain joins TRBV2 to TRBJ1-2; 7 bases align to TRBD1. Germline CDR1 SNHLY, CDR2 FYNNEI. Unmatched junction bases numbered 4, after V lost 4 bases and J lost 8 bases. The CDR3 is 12 residues long. The CDR3 protein is CASSVGGWGYTF. CDR3 DNA sequence: TGTGCCAGCAGTGTAGGGGGCTGGGGCTACACCTTC.

This chain links TRBV20-1 with TRBJ1-5, with D tentatively TRBD1 (5 bases). V was clipped by 3 bases and J by 6 bases, with 15 bases between them. This CDR3 spans 14 amino acids. Germline V lookup: CDR1 DFQATT, CDR2 SNEGSKA (reference sequence). The CDR3 protein is CSASRGGSGQPQHF. The CDR3 DNA reads TGCAGTGCTAGTCGGGGGGGGTCAGGTCAGCCCCAGCATTTT.

The chain carries TRBV5-4 and TRBJ1-2; 7 bases fit TRBD1. V lost 4 bases, J lost 8 bases, and 8 bases stayed unmatched. The CDR3 spans 13 residues. Per the germline V gene, CDR1 is SGHNT and CDR2 is YYREEE (reference sequence). The chain's CDR3 is CASSPSTGNGYTF. The CDR3 DNA is TGTGCCAGCAGCCCCTCGACAGGGAACGGCTACACCTTC.

J is TRBJ1-4 and V is TRBV30; TRBD1 is a possible D gene (6 bases). V was clipped by 2 bases and J by 12 bases, with 16 bases between them. The CDR3 length is 13 residues. CDR1 GTSNPN and CDR2 SVGIG come from the germline V gene (reference sequence). The CDR3 reads CAWSWGPNEQLFF. The CDR3, as DNA: TGTGCCTGGAGTTGGGGGCCTAATGAGCAACTGTTTTTT.

To note about this clone: A junction end diverges from the germline sequence, so it may reflect a read error. Other nucleotide sequences in the sample specify the same CDR3. J is TRBJ2-2 and V is TRBV18; possible D gene TRBD2, 6 bases. The CDR3 sequence is 15 residues long. In germline, CDR1 is KGHSH, CDR2 LQKENI. CDR3 loop: CASSPPSGGFGELFF. The CDR3 DNA reads TGTGCCAGCTCACCACCTTCTGGAGGGTTCGGGGAGTTGTTTTTT.

This clone has only one observation. This chain uses TRBV12-3 or TRBV12-4 with TRBJ2-3, with D hard to call. This CDR3 has 13 residues. V was pared by 5 bases and J by 2 bases, with 8 bases between. The CDR3 region has the DNA TGTGCCAGCAGTGGCGGAGTCACAGATACGCAGTATTTT. Its protein product is CASSGGVTDTQYF.

This sequence joins TRBV29-1 and TRBJ2-7; TRBD1 aligns across 10 bases. CDR1 and CDR2 from the germline V gene are SQVTM and ANQGSEA. The trim removed 7 bases at V and 2 bases at J, leaving 5 bases unmatched. The CDR3 is 13 amino acids. CDR3 DNA: TGCAGCGCTCGACAGGGGGCCGCCTACGAGCAGTACTTC. Protein sequence: CSARQGAAYEQYF.

The table lists this clone with a few counts. J is TRBJ2-7 and V is TRBV6-6; D may be TRBD1 (6 bases). The germline CDR1 and CDR2 sequences are MNHNY and SVGAGI (reference sequence). There are 16 residues in the CDR3. V lost 7 bases and J 0 bases, leaving 19 bases between the germline ends. CDR3 nucleotides: TGTGCCAGCACCCGTTCACCGACAGGTGCCTCCTACGAGCAGTACTTC. Amino acids: CASTRSPTGASYEQYF.

The rearrangement links TRBV6-2 or TRBV6-3 to TRBJ2-3; TRBD2 matches 12 bases. The V and J ends lost 4 bases and 1 base, in that order; junction bases with no gene match: 3. Per the germline V gene, CDR1 is MNHEY and CDR2 is SVGEGT. This CDR3 spans 16 amino acids. This CDR3 is CASSSPSGGGTDTQYF. The CDR3 DNA is TGTGCCAGCAGTTCCCCTAGCGGGGGGGGCACAGATACGCAGTATTTT.

The rearrangement links TRBV2 to TRBJ1-5, with 9 positions matching TRBD1. Losses at the gene ends were 6 bases for V and 6 bases for J; bases not matched to a gene: 9. CDR1 and CDR2 from the germline V gene are SNHLY and FYNNEI. The CDR3 covers 15 residues. This CDR3 is CASSAGTGSFQPQHF. DNA of the CDR3: TGTGCCAGCAGCGCCGGGACAGGGAGTTTTCAGCCCCAGCATTTT.

The V call is TRBV11-2, the J call TRBJ2-5, with 8 bases aligning to TRBD1. Germline CDR1 is SGHAT and CDR2 is FQNNGV. The CDR3 has 14 amino acids. V was pared by 3 bases and J by 5 bases, with 5 bases of the junction left unmatched. The CDR3 bases are TGTGCCAGCAGCTTTGACAGGGGAGAGGAGACCCAGTACTTC. This sequence encodes CASSFDRGEETQYF.